These 4 T cell receptor beta chains share one sample of origin, sequenced in a study of radiotherapy plus CTLA-4 blockade in lung cancer. Generated by immunoSEQ multiplex PCR, the TCRdb table keeps only in-frame clones and is missing some. This sample has fewer than 85,000 clones, with approximately 86% found just once. This specimen consisted of peripheral blood, obtained from a patient treated with radiotherapy plus ipilimumab. Receptor source: a human donor with non-small cell lung cancer who had stable disease on radiotherapy plus ipilimumab.

The chain carries TRBV9 and TRBJ1-6; 7 bases are shared with TRBD1. The length of the CDR3 is 16 residues. The J segment lost 8 bases and the V segment lost 3 bases, leaving 11 bases of the junction unmatched. The germline CDR1 and CDR2 sequences are SGDLS and YYNGEE. The CDR3: CASSASGTALDSPLHF. In DNA form, the CDR3 reads TGTGCCAGCAGCGCTTCCGGGACAGCTTTAGATTCACCCCTCCACTTT.

In this sample, this clone turned up once. A junction boundary mismatches the germline segment, possibly from a read error. This chain joins TRBV7-6 and TRBJ2-3; 9 positions match TRBD2. Germline CDR1 reads SGHVS; CDR2 reads FNYEAQ. The CDR3 has 11 amino acids. CDR3 bases: TGTGGCGGGGGGGAGGGGCATACGCTGTATTTT. Encoded protein: CGGGEGHTLYF.

The chain uses TRBV27 and TRBJ1-4; D call uncertain. This CDR3 region has 17 residues. Germline V gives CDR1 MNHEY, CDR2 SMNVEV (reference sequence). The germline V and J ends were trimmed by 0 bases and 0 bases, with 11 bases remaining between them. The CDR3 region is CASSLSAADATNEKLFF. The CDR3, as DNA: TGTGCCAGCAGTTTATCGGCGGCAGATGCAACTAATGAAAAACTGTTTTTT.

This clone was seen a few times. The chain uses TRBV21-1 and TRBJ2-7; the listed D gene, TRBD2, was not tested against the DNA. TRBV21-1 is listed as a pseudogene. This CDR3 is 14 amino acids long. CDR3 loop: CASSKGGAHYEQYF. CDR3 coding DNA: TGTGCCAGCAGCAAAGGCGGAGCACATTACGAGCAGTACTTC.